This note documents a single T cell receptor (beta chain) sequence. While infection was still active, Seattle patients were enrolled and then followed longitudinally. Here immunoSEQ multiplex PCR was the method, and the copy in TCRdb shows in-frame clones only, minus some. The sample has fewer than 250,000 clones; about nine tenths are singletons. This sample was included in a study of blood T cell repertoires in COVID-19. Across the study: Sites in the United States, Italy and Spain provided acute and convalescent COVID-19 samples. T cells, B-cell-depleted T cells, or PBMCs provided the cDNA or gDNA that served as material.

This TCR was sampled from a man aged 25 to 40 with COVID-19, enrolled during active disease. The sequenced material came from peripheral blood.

The CDR3 bases are TGTGCCAGTAGAAGACAGTTCGGCAATCAGCCCCAGCATTTT. Protein sequence: CASRRQFGNQPQHF. The chain carries TRBV19 and TRBJ1-5; a weak D match, TRBD1 (5 bases). V gave up 6 bases and J gave up 2 bases, with 11 bases separating them. Germline CDR1 reads LNHDA; CDR2 reads SQIVND (reference sequence). The CDR3 has 14 amino acids.